This T cell receptor (beta chain) was recovered during a study of cytomegalovirus exposure and HLA in healthy donors. The overall study: There were 100 million to 130 million unique TCR beta sequences, drawn from some 180 million T cells, in an earlier analysis. Study observations and caveats: Later analysis associated a missense DCLRE1C variant with TCR beta V- and J-gene trimming. An assumption of roughly uniform sequencing depth across donors underlay the presence/absence analyses.

The CDR3 extends over 17 amino acids. From germline, CDR1 is PRHDT and CDR2 FYEKMQ (reference sequence). V dropped 5 bases and J dropped 7; count of bases not matched to a gene: 16. The donors comprised healthy bone marrow donors. This PCR relied on a set of 60 Vbeta primers and 13 Jbeta primers. Method: immunoSEQ multiplex PCR; TCRdb's copy keeps in-frame clones and lacks some. The profile shows 99,000 or so clones, around three quarters of them singletons. About this clone itself: The antigen remains unidentified.

The sample comprised PBMCs. The chain uses TRBV13 and TRBJ1-4, with 7 bases aligning to TRBD1. The clonotype comes from a male donor in good health and CMV-seropositive. The CDR3 DNA follows: TGTGCCAGCAGCACCACCGAGCAGGGGGTGGCGGGTGAAAAACTGTTTTTT. Protein: CASSTTEQGVAGEKLFF.